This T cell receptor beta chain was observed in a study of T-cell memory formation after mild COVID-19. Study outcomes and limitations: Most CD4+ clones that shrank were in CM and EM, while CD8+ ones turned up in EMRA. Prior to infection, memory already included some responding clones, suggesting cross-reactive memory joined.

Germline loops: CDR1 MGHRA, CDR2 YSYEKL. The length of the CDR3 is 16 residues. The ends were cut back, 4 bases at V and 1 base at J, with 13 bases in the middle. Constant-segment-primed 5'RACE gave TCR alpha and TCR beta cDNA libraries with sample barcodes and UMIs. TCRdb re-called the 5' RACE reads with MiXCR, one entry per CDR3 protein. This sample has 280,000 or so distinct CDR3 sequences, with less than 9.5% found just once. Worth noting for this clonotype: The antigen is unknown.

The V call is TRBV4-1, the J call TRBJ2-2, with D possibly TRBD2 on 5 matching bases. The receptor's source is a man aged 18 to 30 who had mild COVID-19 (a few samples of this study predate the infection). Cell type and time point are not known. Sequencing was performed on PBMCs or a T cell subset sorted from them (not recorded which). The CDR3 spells CASSLGLNLNTGELFF. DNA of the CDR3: TGCGCCAGCAGCCTTGGACTCAACTTGAACACCGGGGAGCTGTTTTTT.